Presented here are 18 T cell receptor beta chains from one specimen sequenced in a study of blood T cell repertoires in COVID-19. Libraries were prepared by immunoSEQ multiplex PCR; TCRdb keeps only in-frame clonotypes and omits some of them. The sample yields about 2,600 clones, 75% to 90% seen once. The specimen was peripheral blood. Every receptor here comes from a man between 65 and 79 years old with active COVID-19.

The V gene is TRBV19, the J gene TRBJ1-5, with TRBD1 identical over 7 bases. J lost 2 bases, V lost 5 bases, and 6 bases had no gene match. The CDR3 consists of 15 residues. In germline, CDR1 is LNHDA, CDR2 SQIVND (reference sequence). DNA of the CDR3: TGTGCCAGTAGTTTTCGACAGGGTGGCAATCAGCCCCAGCATTTT. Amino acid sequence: CASSFRQGGNQPQHF.

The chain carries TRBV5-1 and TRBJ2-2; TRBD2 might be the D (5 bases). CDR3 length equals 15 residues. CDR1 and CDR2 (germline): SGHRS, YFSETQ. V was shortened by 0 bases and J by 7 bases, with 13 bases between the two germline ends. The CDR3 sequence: CASSLVAGNDGELFF. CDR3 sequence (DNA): TGCGCCAGCAGCTTGGTGGCCGGGAACGACGGGGAGCTGTTTTTT. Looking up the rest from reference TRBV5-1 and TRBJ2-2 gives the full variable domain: KAGVTQTPRYLIKTRGQQVTLSCSPISGHRSVSWYQQTPGQGLQFLFEYFSETQRNKGNFPGRFSGRQFSNSRSEMNVSTLELGDSALYLCASSLVAGNDGELFFGEGSRLTVL.

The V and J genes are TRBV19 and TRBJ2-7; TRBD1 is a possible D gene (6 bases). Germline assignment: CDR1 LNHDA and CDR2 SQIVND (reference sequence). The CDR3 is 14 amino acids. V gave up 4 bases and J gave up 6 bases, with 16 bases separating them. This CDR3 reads CASSRSPGVGEQYF. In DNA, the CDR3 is TGTGCCAGTAGTAGGTCACCAGGGGTTGGCGAGCAGTACTTC.

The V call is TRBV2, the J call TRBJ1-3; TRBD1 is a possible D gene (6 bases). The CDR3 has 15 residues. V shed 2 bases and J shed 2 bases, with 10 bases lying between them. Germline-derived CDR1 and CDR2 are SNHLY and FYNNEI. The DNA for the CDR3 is TGTGCCAGCAGTGAAAACAGGGAAGCTGGAAACACCATATATTTT. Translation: CASSENREAGNTIYF.

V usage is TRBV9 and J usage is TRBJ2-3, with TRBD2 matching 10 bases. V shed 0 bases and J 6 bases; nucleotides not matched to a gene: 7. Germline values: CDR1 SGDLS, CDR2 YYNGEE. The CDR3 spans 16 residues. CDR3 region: CASSVVLAGAADTQYF. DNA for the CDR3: TGTGCCAGCAGCGTAGTCCTAGCGGGAGCTGCGGATACGCAGTATTTT.

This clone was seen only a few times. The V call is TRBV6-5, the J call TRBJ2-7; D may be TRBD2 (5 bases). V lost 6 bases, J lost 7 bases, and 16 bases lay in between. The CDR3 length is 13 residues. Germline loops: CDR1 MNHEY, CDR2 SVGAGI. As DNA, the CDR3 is TGTGCCAGCAGCCCGGGATTCGAAGGGGAGCAGTACTTC. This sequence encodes CASSPGFEGEQYF.

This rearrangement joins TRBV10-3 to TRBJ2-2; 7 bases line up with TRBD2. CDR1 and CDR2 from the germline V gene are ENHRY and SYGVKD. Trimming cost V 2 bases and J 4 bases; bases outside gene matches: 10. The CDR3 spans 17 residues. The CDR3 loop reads CAISESVSGSATGELFF. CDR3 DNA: TGTGCCATCAGTGAGAGTGTTAGCGGGTCCGCCACCGGGGAGCTGTTTTTT.

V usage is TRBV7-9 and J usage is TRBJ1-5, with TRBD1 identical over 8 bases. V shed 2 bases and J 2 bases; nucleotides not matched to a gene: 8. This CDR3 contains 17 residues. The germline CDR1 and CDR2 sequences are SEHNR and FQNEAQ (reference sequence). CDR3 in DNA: TGTGCCAGCAGCTTAAGTACAGGGGGGTTCGGCAATCAGCCCCAGCATTTT. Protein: CASSLSTGGFGNQPQHF.

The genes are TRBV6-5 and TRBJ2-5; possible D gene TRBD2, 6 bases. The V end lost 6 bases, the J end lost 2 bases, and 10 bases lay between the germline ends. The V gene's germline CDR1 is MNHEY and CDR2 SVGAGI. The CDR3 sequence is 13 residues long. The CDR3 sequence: CASRGDFQETQYF. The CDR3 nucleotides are TGTGCCAGCAGGGGGGACTTTCAAGAGACCCAGTACTTC.

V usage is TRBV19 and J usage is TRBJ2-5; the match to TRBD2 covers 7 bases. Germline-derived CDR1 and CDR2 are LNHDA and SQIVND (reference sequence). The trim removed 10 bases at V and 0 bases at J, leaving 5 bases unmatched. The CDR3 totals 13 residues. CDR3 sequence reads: CATGTTYQETQYF. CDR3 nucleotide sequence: TGTGCCACTGGGACTACCTACCAAGAGACCCAGTACTTC.

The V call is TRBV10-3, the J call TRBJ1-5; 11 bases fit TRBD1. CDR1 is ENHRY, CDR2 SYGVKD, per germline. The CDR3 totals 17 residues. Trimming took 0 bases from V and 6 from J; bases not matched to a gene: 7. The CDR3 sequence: CAISESRTGGAGQPQHF. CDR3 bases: TGTGCCATCAGTGAGTCTAGGACAGGGGGCGCGGGTCAGCCCCAGCATTTT.

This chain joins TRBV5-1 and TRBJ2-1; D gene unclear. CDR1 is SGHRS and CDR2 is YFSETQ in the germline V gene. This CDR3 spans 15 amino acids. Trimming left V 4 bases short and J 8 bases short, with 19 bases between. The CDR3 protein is CASSLGGLSFDEQFF. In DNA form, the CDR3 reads TGCGCCAGCAGCCTCGGCGGTCTTAGTTTCGATGAGCAGTTCTTC.

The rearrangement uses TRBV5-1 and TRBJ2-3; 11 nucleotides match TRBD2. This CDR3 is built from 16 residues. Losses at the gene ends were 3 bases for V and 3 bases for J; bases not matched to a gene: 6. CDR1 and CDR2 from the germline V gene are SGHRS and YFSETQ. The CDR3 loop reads CASSSLAGGMTDTQYF. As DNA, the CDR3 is TGCGCCAGCAGCTCCCTAGCGGGGGGTATGACAGATACGCAGTATTTT. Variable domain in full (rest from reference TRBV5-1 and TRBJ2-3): KAGVTQTPRYLIKTRGQQVTLSCSPISGHRSVSWYQQTPGQGLQFLFEYFSETQRNKGNFPGRFSGRQFSNSRSEMNVSTLELGDSALYLCASSSLAGGMTDTQYFGPGTRLTVL.

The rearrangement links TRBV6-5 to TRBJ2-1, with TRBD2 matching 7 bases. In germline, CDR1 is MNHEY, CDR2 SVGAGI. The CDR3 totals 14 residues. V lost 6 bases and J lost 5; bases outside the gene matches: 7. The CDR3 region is CASRKRDPNNEQFF. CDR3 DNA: TGTGCCAGCAGAAAGCGGGACCCGAACAATGAGCAGTTCTTC.

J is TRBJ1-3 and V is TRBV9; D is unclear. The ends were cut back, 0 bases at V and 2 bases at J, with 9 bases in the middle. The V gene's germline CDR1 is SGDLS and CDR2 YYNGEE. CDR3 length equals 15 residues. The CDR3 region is CASSVVPSPGNTIYF. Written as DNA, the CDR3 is TGTGCCAGCAGCGTAGTCCCAAGCCCTGGAAACACCATATATTTT.

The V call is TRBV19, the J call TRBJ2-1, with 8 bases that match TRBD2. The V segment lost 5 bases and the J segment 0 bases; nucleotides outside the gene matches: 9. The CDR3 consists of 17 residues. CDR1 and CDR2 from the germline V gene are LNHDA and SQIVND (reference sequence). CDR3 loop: CASSFPTSENSYNEQFF. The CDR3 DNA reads TGTGCCAGTAGTTTCCCGACTAGCGAAAACTCCTACAATGAGCAGTTCTTC. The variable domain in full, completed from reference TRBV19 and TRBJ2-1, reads DGGITQSPKYLFRKEGQNVTLSCEQNLNHDAMYWYRQDPGQGLRLIYYSQIVNDFQKGDIAEGYSVSREKKESFPLTVTSAQKNPTAFYLCASSFPTSENSYNEQFFGPGTRLTVL.

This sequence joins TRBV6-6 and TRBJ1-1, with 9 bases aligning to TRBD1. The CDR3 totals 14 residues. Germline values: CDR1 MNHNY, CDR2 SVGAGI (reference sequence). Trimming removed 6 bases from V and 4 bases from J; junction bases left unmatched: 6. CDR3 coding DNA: TGTGCCAGCAGCCCGGACAGGGGTGCCACTGAAGCTTTCTTT. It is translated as CASSPDRGATEAFF.

CDR3 loop: CASSVRDRGNGYTF. In DNA, the CDR3 is TGTGCCAGCAGCGTACGGGACAGGGGTAATGGCTACACCTTC. This chain uses TRBV9 with TRBJ1-2, with 10 bases matching TRBD1. The CDR3 runs 14 residues. The ends lost 1 base at V and 6 bases at J; junction bases unmatched: 3. Per germline, CDR1 SGDLS and CDR2 YYNGEE.